The rows below give T cell receptor beta chains drawn from one sample of a study of radiotherapy plus CTLA-4 blockade in lung cancer. Clones were sequenced by immunoSEQ multiplex PCR, and TCRdb holds only the in-frame ones, with some missing. This sample has 85,000 to 90,000 clones, with 70% to 90% found just once. The specimen comprised peripheral blood, sampled from a patient treated with radiotherapy plus ipilimumab. These receptors all stem from a human donor with non-small cell lung cancer that progressed on radiotherapy plus ipilimumab. The CDR3 runs from the conserved cysteine through the conserved F or W. A D gene is named only where the DNA matches it firmly. Size is stated for part of the rows, as once, few or many counts, or as a class when the clone is expanded.

V	size	D	J	DNA	CDR3
TRBV7-9	.	.	TRBJ1-4	TGTGCCAGCAGCGGGGACACTCCTAATGAAAAACTGTTTTTT	CASSGDTPNEKLFF
TRBV20-1	.	.	TRBJ2-1	TGCAGTGCTAGTATCAATGAGCAGTTCTTC	CSASINEQFF
TRBV7-2	.	TRBD2	TRBJ2-5	TGTGCCAGCAGCCGATCTAGCGGGGGGGGGAAGGAGACCCAGTACTTC	CASSRSSGGGKETQYF
TRBV6-7	.	.	TRBJ2-3	TGTGCCAGCAAGGCTCTAGCAGGGGAGACCACAGATACGCAGTATTTT	CASKALAGETTDTQYF
TRBV10-3	.	.	TRBJ2-5	TGTGCCATCAGTGAGTCTGGGACGGGACGGATGACCCAGTACTTC	CAISESGTGRMTQYF
TRBV9	once	TRBD1	TRBJ1-4	TGTGCCAGCAGCGTGGGGGCGGGACAGAATGAAAAACTGTTTTTT	CASSVGAGQNEKLFF
TRBV2	.	.	TRBJ2-2	TGTGCCAGCAGCGTCATGGCGGGGAGCACCGGGGAGCTGTTTTTT	CASSVMAGSTGELFF
TRBV18	once	TRBD1	TRBJ2-7	TGTGCCAGCTCACCCGGTCGGGGACAGGTTCGTGGCGAGCAGTACTTC	CASSPGRGQVRGEQYF
TRBV10-3	.	.	TRBJ2-7	TGTGCCATCAGTGATTCAGGCTACGAGCAGTACTTC	CAISDSGYEQYF
TRBV10-3	.	TRBD1	TRBJ2-5	TGTGCCATCAGTGGGGACAGGGGCAATCAAGAGACCCAGTACTTC	CAISGDRGNQETQYF
TRBV30	.	TRBD1	TRBJ1-5	TGTGCCTGGAGTGTACAGGGGACGCAGCCCCAGCATTTT	CAWSVQGTQPQHF
TRBV28	.	.	TRBJ1-3	TGTGCCAGCAGCCTAGGACCCCCCTCTGGAAACACCATATATTTT	CASSLGPPSGNTIYF
TRBV6-5	.	TRBD1	TRBJ1-5	TGTGCCAGCAGTTCAGGACAGGCCGGTTGGTCCCAGCATTTT	CASSSGQAGWSQHF
TRBV6-1	.	.	TRBJ1-2	TGTGCCAGCAGGGAAGAGCCTCCTACCTATGGCTACACCTTC	CASREEPPTYGYTF
TRBV5-8	.	TRBD1	TRBJ1-2	TGTGCCAGCACCTCGGGACAGGGGAACTATGGCTACACCTTC	CASTSGQGNYGYTF
TRBV11-2	.	.	TRBJ2-2	TGTGCCAGCAGCTTAGGGCCGTTTACCGGGGAGCTGTTTTTT	CASSLGPFTGELFF
TRBV15	.	.	TRBJ2-7	TGTGCCACCAGCAGAGATAGAGGGACCTGGGGGGAGCAGTACTTC	CATSRDRGTWGEQYF
TRBV4-1	.	.	TRBJ1-1	TGCGCCAGCAGCCAAGGTTGGCAGGGCAAGACTGAAGCTTTCTTT	CASSQGWQGKTEAFF
TRBV18	.	.	TRBJ1-2	TGTGCCAGCTCACCGATGGGGCAGACTCTAGCTAACTATGGCTACACCTTC	CASSPMGQTLANYGYTF
TRBV6-5	.	.	TRBJ2-2	TGTGCCAGCAGTTTTAGTGGGAGACACACCGGGGAGCTGTTTTTT	CASSFSGRHTGELFF
TRBV21-1	.	.	TRBJ1-6	TGTGCCAGCAGCAACGGAATTTTTGGGAGCTCCTATAATTCACCCCTCCACTTT	CASSNGIFGSSYNSPLHF
TRBV25-1	.	.	TRBJ2-7	TGTGCCAGCAGTGATTGGGAGTCCGACGAGCAGTACTTC	CASSDWESDEQYF
TRBV16	.	TRBD1	TRBJ1-2	TGTGCCAGCAGCGCCCGGGACAGGGGATCCTATGGCTACACCTTC	CASSARDRGSYGYTF
TRBV4-2	.	TRBD2	TRBJ2-5	TGTGCCAGCAGCCAAAGACTAGCGGAGCCGTACCAAGAGACCCAGTACTTC	CASSQRLAEPYQETQYF
TRBV4-1	.	.	TRBJ1-1	TGCGCCAGCAGCCTGTCCAGAAGTAGTACTGAAGCTTTCTTT	CASSLSRSSTEAFF
TRBV5-1	.	TRBD1	TRBJ2-7	TGCGCCAGCGGACAGGGATTGGTATACGAGCAGTACTTC	CASGQGLVYEQYF
TRBV7-2	.	TRBD1	TRBJ1-2	TGTGCCAGCAGCACCGGGACAGGGGTCTATGGCTACACCTTC	CASSTGTGVYGYTF
TRBV7-9	.	.	TRBJ1-3	TGTGCCAGCAGCTTCCCATCTAGGGCTGGAAACACCATATATTTT	CASSFPSRAGNTIYF
TRBV12-1	medium-sized	.	TRBJ2-1	TGTGCCAGCAGCCGGGACTTAGTTGCTGAGCAGTTCTTC	CASSRDLVAEQFF
TRBV5-4	.	TRBD1	TRBJ2-5	TGTGCCAGCAGCCCGGACAGGGGCTTACTCGGGGAGACCCAGTACTTC	CASSPDRGLLGETQYF
TRBV6-6	.	TRBD1	TRBJ1-5	TGTGCCAGCAGTTACACGGGACAGGGGAACAATCAGCCCCAGCATTTT	CASSYTGQGNNQPQHF
TRBV5-1	.	.	TRBJ1-2	TGCGCCAGCAGCTTGGGGGACACGAACTATGGCTACACCTTC	CASSLGDTNYGYTF
TRBV7-9	.	TRBD1	TRBJ2-7	TGTGCCAGCAGCCCCCCCGATGAGGGGGCGAAAGAGCAGTACTTC	CASSPPDEGAKEQYF
TRBV6-1	.	.	TRBJ1-5	TGTGCCAGCAGTGATTCTTATAGCAATCAGCCCCAGCATTTT	CASSDSYSNQPQHF
TRBV27	.	TRBD1	TRBJ2-7	TGTGCCAGCAGCAAACAGGGGGCGAATTCCTACGAGCAGTACTTC	CASSKQGANSYEQYF
TRBV4-2	few	.	TRBJ1-6	TGTGCCAGCAGCCCGGGGGCAAACAATAATTCACCCCTCCACTTT	CASSPGANNNSPLHF
TRBV11-3	.	.	TRBJ1-2	TGTGCCAGCAGTTCTACCGCTAACTATGGCTACACCTTC	CASSSTANYGYTF
TRBV19	.	.	TRBJ1-5	TGTGCCAGTAGTATAGAGCGACAGAGAGATCAGCCCCAGCATTTT	CASSIERQRDQPQHF
TRBV4-3	.	TRBD2	TRBJ2-1	TGCGCCAGCAGCCGAGTGGCGGGGGGCTACAATGAGCAGTTCTTC	CASSRVAGGYNEQFF
TRBV7-2	.	.	TRBJ2-1	TGTGCCAGCAGCTTAGCCCTATCGCGTGAGCAGTTCTTC	CASSLALSREQFF
TRBV5-5	.	.	TRBJ2-7	TGTGCCAGCAGCTTGGGTATGGGGGAGCAGTACTTC	CASSLGMGEQYF
TRBV4-2	.	.	TRBJ1-1	TGTGCCAGCAGCCAAGATGGGGTCGGGATATCGAACACTGAAGCTTTCTTT	CASSQDGVGISNTEAFF
TRBV21-1	.	.	TRBJ1-2	TGTGCCAGCAGCAAAGGTTCTTGGCAGGGCTACACCTTC	CASSKGSWQGYTF
TRBV12-5	.	TRBD1	TRBJ2-1	TGTGCTAGTGGTTTGGGGACAGGGAACAATGAGCAGTTCTTC	CASGLGTGNNEQFF
TRBV4-1	.	TRBD1	TRBJ2-7	TGCGCCAGCAACCCGGACAGGGGAGCCTACGAGCAGTACTTC	CASNPDRGAYEQYF
TRBV27	.	.	TRBJ1-2	TGTGCCAGCAGTTCCAATCTGGGTGGCTATGGCTACACCTTC	CASSSNLGGYGYTF
TRBV25-1	.	.	TRBJ1-4	TGTGCCAGCAGCCGGGGACGGCTTAATGAAAAACTGTTTTTT	CASSRGRLNEKLFF
TRBV19	.	.	TRBJ2-5	TGTGCCAGTAGTATAGAAAGGGGGAGAGGGGAGACCCAGTACTTC	CASSIERGRGETQYF
TRBV6-5	.	.	TRBJ2-2	TGTGCCAGCAGTTACCGGGGTTGGACCGGGGAGCTGTTTTTT	CASSYRGWTGELFF